The next 30 T cell receptor beta chains were all read from a single sample in a study of OX40 agonist ivuxolimab in advanced cancers. Some clones are missing from TCRdb's copy, which holds only in-frame ones; the method was immunoSEQ multiplex PCR. The data contain tens of thousands of clones, approximately 90% of them seen just once; the ten biggest clones take up approximately 9.9%. Here the sequenced sample was CD4+ or CD8+ T cells sorted from blood, taken in a trial of the OX40 agonist ivuxolimab. These TCRs come from an adult with an advanced solid tumor such as melanoma, head and neck, liver or kidney cancer.

The V call is TRBV10-2, the J call TRBJ2-1; TRBD2 might be the D (5 bases). The CDR3 length is 13 residues. Germline V gene data show CDR1 as WSHSY and CDR2 as SAAADI. Trimming stripped 11 bases from V and 2 bases from J, with 13 bases between. Here the CDR3 reads CAGGGLPYNEQFF. In DNA form, the CDR3 reads TGCGCCGGCGGCGGGTTACCCTACAATGAGCAGTTCTTC.

V is TRBV7-9 and J is TRBJ1-2, with no clear D. Trimming took off 5 bases at V and 4 bases at J, with 14 bases between the two ends. Germline V CDR1 and CDR2: SEHNR, FQNEAQ (reference sequence). The CDR3 spans 14 residues. The CDR3 DNA reads TGTGCCAGCAGCCGAACCGGGTCTCCCTATGGCTACACCTTC. It encodes CASSRTGSPYGYTF.

About this clone: At one end, the junction sequence differs from germline, possibly due to a read error. The CDR3 protein is CASSSRVSHYEQYF. CDR3 in DNA: TGTGCCAGCAGCTCTAGAGTTTCCCACTACGAGCAGTACTTC. The chain is built from TRBV5-3 and TRBJ2-7; no clear D gene. TRBV5-3 is an ORF for which the function is uncertain. The CDR3 sequence is 14 residues long.

The chain carries TRBV13 and TRBJ1-5; possibly TRBD1 for D (5 bases). Germline V gene lookup returns CDR1 PRHDT and CDR2 FYEKMQ (reference sequence). Trimming removed 5 bases at V and 0 bases at J, with 8 bases between. The CDR3 is 14 residues long. This CDR3 reads CASSPGGSNQPQHF. The CDR3 DNA reads as TGTGCCAGCAGCCCCGGGGGTAGCAATCAGCCCCAGCATTTT.

The J gene is TRBJ2-7, the V gene TRBV4-1; no clear D gene. From germline, CDR1 is MGHRA and CDR2 YSYEKL. The CDR3 runs 14 residues. V lost 0 bases and J 3 bases, leaving 9 bases between the germline ends. The CDR3 bases are TGCGCCAGCAGCCAAGATCTCAGTAGCTACGAGCAGTACTTC. Translating it yields CASSQDLSSYEQYF.

The V gene is TRBV19, the J gene TRBJ1-1; D gene ambiguous. Germline V gives CDR1 LNHDA, CDR2 SQIVND (reference sequence). The CDR3 spans 13 residues. V lost 2 bases and J lost 0, with 4 bases in between. The DNA for the CDR3 is TGTGCCAGTAGTATACTGCTGAACACTGAAGCTTTCTTT. Amino acids: CASSILLNTEAFF. The full variable domain, rest sourced from reference TRBV19 and TRBJ1-1, is DGGITQSPKYLFRKEGQNVTLSCEQNLNHDAMYWYRQDPGQGLRLIYYSQIVNDFQKGDIAEGYSVSREKKESFPLTVTSAQKNPTAFYLCASSILLNTEAFFGQGTRLTVV.

The chain joins TRBV27 to TRBJ2-7; D not resolved. Germline-derived CDR1 and CDR2 are MNHEY and SMNVEV (reference sequence). V was shortened by 0 bases and J by 5 bases, with 8 bases between the two germline ends. The CDR3 consists of 13 residues. CDR3 sequence: CASSLSLGNEQYF. The CDR3 DNA reads as TGTGCCAGCAGTTTATCCCTAGGTAACGAGCAGTACTTC.

The V gene is TRBV7-9, the J gene TRBJ1-1; 7 positions match TRBD1. In germline, CDR1 is SEHNR, CDR2 FQNEAQ (reference sequence). CDR3 length: 17 amino acids. Trimming took 5 bases from V and 2 from J; bases not matched to a gene: 14. The CDR3 spells CASSGGPNRGGNTEAFF. CDR3 sequence (DNA): TGTGCCAGCAGCGGGGGACCCAACAGGGGCGGTAACACTGAAGCTTTCTTT.

The chain uses TRBV14 and TRBJ1-2; unclear D gene. The V end lost 4 bases, the J end lost 4 bases, and 7 bases lay between the germline ends. The CDR3 covers 12 residues. Germline V gene sequence: CDR1 SGHDN, CDR2 FVKESK. CDR3 sequence: CASSPTGYGYTF. As DNA, the CDR3 is TGTGCCAGCAGCCCCACGGGCTATGGCTACACCTTC.

This sequence joins TRBV6-1 and TRBJ1-2, with D maybe TRBD1 (6 bases). The CDR3 consists of 18 residues. CDR1 and CDR2 from the germline V gene are MNHNS and SASEGT. V shed 3 bases and J shed 0 bases, with 20 bases lying between them. This CDR3 is CASSEYLVLTGTNYGYTF. The CDR3, as DNA: TGTGCCAGCAGTGAGTACTTAGTCTTGACAGGAACTAACTATGGCTACACCTTC.

V and J are TRBV7-2 and TRBJ2-2, with unresolved D. Trimming shortened V by 1 base and J by 0 bases, and 6 bases separated the two germline ends. CDR1 and CDR2 from the germline V gene are SGHTA and FQGNSA. This CDR3 is built from 15 residues. The DNA of the CDR3 is TGTGCCAGCAGCTTAGTGCCAGCGAACACCGGGGAGCTGTTTTTT. Encoded protein: CASSLVPANTGELFF.

The rearrangement uses TRBV5-1 and TRBJ2-7; TRBD1 or TRBD2 may be the D gene (6 bases each). Trimming cost V 1 base and J 4 bases, with 12 bases left between them. Germline lookup yields CDR1 SGHRS and CDR2 YFSETQ. CDR3 length: 14 amino acids. The CDR3 region is CASSLRGRNYEQYF. CDR3 in DNA: TGCGCCAGCAGCTTGCGGGGGCGGAATTACGAGCAGTACTTC.

The chain links TRBV7-3 to TRBJ2-1, with TRBD1 matching 7 bases. Looked up from germline, CDR1 is SGHTA and CDR2 is FQGTGA. V was pared by 0 bases and J by 1 base, with 3 bases of the junction left unmatched. The CDR3 sequence is 16 residues long. DNA of the CDR3: TGTGCCAGCAGCTTAACTGGGACAGCGTCCTACAATGAGCAGTTCTTC. This sequence encodes CASSLTGTASYNEQFF.

This clone ranks as medium-sized (0.01 to 0.1%). This chain links TRBV6-1 with TRBJ2-3; 10 bases agree with TRBD2. Germline V gene data show CDR1 as MNHNS and CDR2 as SASEGT. The CDR3 spans 15 residues. V gave up 2 bases and J gave up 4 bases; unmatched junction bases: 3. CDR3 DNA sequence: TGTGCCAGCAGTGAACTAGCGGGAGCTCCAGATACGCAGTATTTT. Its translation: CASSELAGAPDTQYF.

The gene calls are TRBV13 and TRBJ2-6, with D unresolved. This CDR3 region has 20 residues. Per germline, CDR1 PRHDT and CDR2 FYEKMQ (reference sequence). Trimming took 4 bases from V and 0 from J, leaving 22 bases between them. The DNA for the CDR3 is TGTGCCAGCAGCTCGACCTTTACGACGCCACAAACCTCTGGGGCCAACGTCCTGACTTTC. Protein sequence: CASSSTFTTPQTSGANVLTF. Using reference TRBV13 and TRBJ2-6 for the parts outside the CDR3, the full variable domain is AAGVIQSPRHLIKEKRETATLKCYPIPRHDTVYWYQQGPGQDPQFLISFYEKMQSDKGSIPDRFSAQQFSDYHSELNMSSLELGDSALYFCASSSTFTTPQTSGANVLTFGAGSRLTVL.

The V and J genes are TRBV5-6 and TRBJ2-2, with TRBD1 as a possible D gene (5 bases). V shed 4 bases and J shed 6 bases, with 10 bases lying between them. Looked up from germline, CDR1 is SGHDT and CDR2 is YYEEEE. The CDR3 extends over 13 amino acids. This CDR3 is CASSPIGAGELFF. As DNA, the CDR3 is TGTGCCAGCAGCCCAATAGGGGCCGGGGAGCTGTTTTTT.

This chain connects TRBV4-1 to TRBJ2-1, with a tentative D call TRBD1 (6 bases). V was trimmed by 7 bases and J by 2 bases, leaving 15 bases between them. CDR1 is MGHRA and CDR2 is YSYEKL in the germline V gene. CDR3 length: 15 amino acids. CDR3 coding DNA: TGCGCCAGCAACCCAGGGGACGGAACCTACAATGAGCAGTTCTTC. Translating gives CASNPGDGTYNEQFF.

The chain combines TRBV5-1 with TRBJ2-1; 11 bases align to TRBD2. This CDR3 has 15 amino acids. Germline V CDR1 and CDR2: SGHRS, YFSETQ. V trimming: 4 bases; J trimming: 3 bases; junction bases outside the gene matches: 3. The CDR3 DNA reads as TGCGCCAGCAGCAAGGGACTAGCGGTCTACAATGAGCAGTTCTTC. Amino acids: CASSKGLAVYNEQFF.

The V and J genes are TRBV4-1 and TRBJ2-7; TRBD1 aligns across 10 bases. CDR1 and CDR2 (germline): MGHRA, YSYEKL. V was clipped by 3 bases and J by 4 bases; unmatched bases: 6. This CDR3 is 15 amino acids long. CDR3 residues: CASSQRGGQGYEQYF. Here the CDR3 DNA reads TGCGCCAGCAGCCAGAGGGGGGGACAGGGGTACGAGCAGTACTTC.

This clone is classed as medium-sized (0.01 to 0.1%). The rearrangement joins TRBV30 to TRBJ2-3, with D possibly being TRBD1 (5 bases). The CDR3 totals 13 residues. Germline CDR1 GTSNPN, CDR2 SVGIG (reference sequence). V lost 0 bases and J 6 bases, leaving 10 bases between the germline ends. The CDR3 region has the DNA TGTGCCTGGAGTGTACTTAGGGGTGATACGCAGTATTTT. Protein sequence: CAWSVLRGDTQYF.

The chain uses TRBV27 and TRBJ2-1, with D perhaps matching TRBD2 (5 bases). CDR3 size: 14 residues. The V and J ends lost 6 bases and 2 bases respectively, with 11 bases between them. Germline V gene data show CDR1 as MNHEY and CDR2 as SMNVEV (reference sequence). As DNA, the CDR3 is TGTGCCAGCAGCCGGGGAGTCACCTACAATGAGCAGTTCTTC. Encoded protein: CASSRGVTYNEQFF.

The chain is built from TRBV19 and TRBJ2-1; 7 bases line up with TRBD2. From germline, CDR1 is LNHDA and CDR2 SQIVND (reference sequence). V lost 10 bases, J lost 9 bases, and 9 bases stayed unmatched. This CDR3 contains 12 residues. CDR3 bases: TGTGCCATTGGGCGGGGGAGCGGTGAGCAGTTCTTC. Its translation: CAIGRGSGEQFF.

The chain links TRBV5-6 to TRBJ2-7; D is possibly TRBD2 (6 bases). The V end lost 5 bases, the J end lost 4 bases, and 16 bases lay between the germline ends. Germline CDR1 and CDR2: SGHDT and YYEEEE. This CDR3 is 14 amino acids long. This CDR3 reads CASSWGSGDYEQYF. The CDR3 nucleotides are TGTGCCAGCAGTTGGGGTAGCGGTGATTACGAGCAGTACTTC.

This chain connects TRBV21-1 to TRBJ2-3; the D call TRBD2 from the table was never checked on the DNA. TRBV21-1 is reported as a pseudogene. CDR3 length: 15 amino acids. The CDR3: CASSGLAGATDTQYF. CDR3 coding DNA: TGTGCCAGCTCAGGACTAGCGGGGGCCACAGATACGCAGTATTTT.

The chain has TRBV28 and TRBJ2-7; D may be TRBD2 (5 bases). CDR1 and CDR2 (germline): MDHEN, SYDVKM. The CDR3 contains 14 residues. Trimming removed 9 bases at V and 1 base at J, with 16 bases between. The CDR3 region has the DNA TGTGCCAGTCTAGACTACCGTATTTCCTACGAGCAGTACTTC. As protein: CASLDYRISYEQYF.

This sequence joins TRBV5-6 and TRBJ2-1; the D gene could be TRBD1 or TRBD2 (5 bases each). The V end was cut by 0 bases, the J end by 4 bases, with 5 bases between. Germline V gives CDR1 SGHDT, CDR2 YYEEEE. The CDR3 sequence is 13 residues long. The chain's CDR3 is CASSLGGYNEQFF. CDR3 DNA: TGTGCCAGCAGCTTGGGGGGGTACAATGAGCAGTTCTTC.

The rearrangement links TRBV7-7 to TRBJ1-1, with a weak D call TRBD1 (5 bases). CDR3 length: 13 amino acids. Germline CDR1 is SSHAT and CDR2 is FNYEAQ (reference sequence). Between the trimmed V and J ends, which lost 5 bases and 8 bases, there was a span of 15 bases. The CDR3 bases are TGTGCCAGCAGCCCCTTGATGAGGACAGAAGCTTTCTTT. As protein: CASSPLMRTEAFF.

The rearrangement joins TRBV28 to TRBJ2-7; a weak D match, TRBD2 (7 bases). Germline V gene data show CDR1 as MDHEN and CDR2 as SYDVKM. The CDR3 length is 16 residues. The V and J ends lost 3 bases and 1 base respectively, with 16 bases between them. The CDR3 nucleotides read TGTGCCAGCAGTTTGGGTCTAGGGGGGGCGTCCTACGAGCAGTACTTC. Translation: CASSLGLGGASYEQYF.

The chain recombines TRBV6-1 with TRBJ2-5, with D possibly being TRBD2 (7 bases). V shed 0 bases and J shed 3 bases, with 20 bases lying between them. The CDR3 spans 18 residues. Germline CDR1 MNHNS, CDR2 SASEGT. CDR3 residues: CASSEADLTGGREETQYF. The CDR3 nucleotides are TGTGCCAGCAGTGAAGCGGACTTAACGGGGGGCCGGGAAGAGACCCAGTACTTC.

Worth noting for this clone: In the same sample, other DNA sequences code for this CDR3. This CDR3 is CASSFGGTYEQYF. The CDR3 nucleotides read TGTGCCAGCAGCTTTGGGGGGACCTACGAGCAGTACTTC. The chain has TRBV7-9 and TRBJ2-7, with D possibly being TRBD2 (6 bases). This CDR3 contains 13 residues. V lost 3 bases and J lost 2, with 8 bases in between. Germline V lookup: CDR1 SEHNR, CDR2 FQNEAQ (reference sequence).